The next 23 T cell receptor beta chains were all read from a single sample in a study of blood T cell repertoires in COVID-19. The assay was immunoSEQ multiplex PCR, and TCRdb's table has in-frame clones only and misses some. Of about 220,000 clones in the sample, about nine tenths were seen once. Source material: peripheral blood. The receptors come from a man aged 30 to 39 who had recovered from COVID-19.

CDR3: CASSMDRGGYTF. CDR3 bases: TGTGCCAGTAGTATGGACAGGGGAGGCTACACCTTC. The V gene is TRBV19, the J gene TRBJ1-2; 9 nucleotides agree with TRBD1. V shed 3 bases, J shed 8 bases, and the junction held 1 base outside the gene matches. This CDR3 region has 12 residues. The germline V gene encodes CDR1 LNHDA and CDR2 SQIVND (reference sequence).

V and J are TRBV24-1 and TRBJ1-2, with 8 positions matching TRBD1. Germline V gene lookup returns CDR1 KGHDR and CDR2 SFDVKD. V was clipped by 9 bases and J by 7 bases; unmatched bases: 3. The length of the CDR3 is 11 residues. The CDR3 DNA reads as TGTGCCACCCAGGGGGCCAGTGGCTACACCTTC. Amino acids: CATQGASGYTF.

The rearrangement links TRBV6-5 to TRBJ1-2, with TRBD1 matching over 11 bases. Germline lookup yields CDR1 MNHEY and CDR2 SVGAGI. V was pared by 5 bases and J by 5 bases, with 4 bases of the junction left unmatched. The CDR3 is 14 residues long. CDR3 DNA: TGTGCCAGCAGTACCGGACAGGGGGCATATGGCTACACCTTC. Amino acid sequence: CASSTGQGAYGYTF.

The CDR3 DNA follows: TGCGCCAGCAGTGAGCTAGGACAGGGGGCCACAGATACGCAGTATTTT. This sequence encodes CASSELGQGATDTQYF. The chain joins TRBV10-1 to TRBJ2-3, with 11 nucleotides matching TRBD1. The germline gives CDR1 WNHNN, CDR2 SYGVQD (reference sequence). The length of the CDR3 is 16 residues. V lost 2 bases to trimming and J lost 2 bases; unmatched junction nucleotides: 3.

This clone was detected only a few times. The chain carries TRBV7-2 and TRBJ2-7, with TRBD2 matching over 7 bases. The V gene end was trimmed by 5 bases and the J gene end by 3 bases; junction bases not matched to a gene: 7. The CDR3 totals 14 residues. The germline gives CDR1 SGHTA, CDR2 FQGNSA. This chain's CDR3 is CASSQIWEGYEQYF. The CDR3 DNA is TGTGCCAGCAGCCAAATATGGGAGGGCTACGAGCAGTACTTC. Drawing the rest from reference TRBV7-2 and TRBJ2-7, the complete variable domain is GAGVSQSPSNKVTEKGKDVELRCDPISGHTALYWYRQSLGQGLEFLIYFQGNSAPDKSGLPSDRFSAERTGGSVSTLTIQRTQQEDSAVYLCASSQIWEGYEQYFGPGTRLTVT.

The chain joins TRBV5-4 to TRBJ2-3, with D tentatively TRBD2 (5 bases). Trimming took off 6 bases at V and 2 bases at J, with 16 bases between the two ends. The CDR3 has 15 amino acids. Germline lookup yields CDR1 SGHNT and CDR2 YYREEE (reference sequence). CDR3 nucleotides: TGTGCCAGCACCCAAAACAGCGGTTACACAGATACGCAGTATTTT. This sequence encodes CASTQNSGYTDTQYF.

The chain links TRBV9 to TRBJ2-1, with D possibly being TRBD2 (5 bases). Germline CDR1 and CDR2: SGDLS and YYNGEE. The CDR3 totals 14 residues. Trimming took 4 bases from V and 7 from J, leaving 15 bases between them. Here the CDR3 reads CASSPQNRGNEQFF. CDR3 DNA: TGTGCCAGCAGCCCACAAAACCGGGGTAATGAGCAGTTCTTC.

The J gene is TRBJ2-5, the V gene TRBV7-9; 12 bases line up with TRBD1. Germline CDR1 SEHNR, CDR2 FQNEAQ (reference sequence). The CDR3 loop spans 17 amino acids. V shed 1 base and J 5 bases; nucleotides not matched to a gene: 8. The CDR3: CASSLGVGTGGTETQYF. CDR3 sequence (DNA): TGTGCCAGCAGCTTAGGGGTTGGGACAGGGGGCACGGAGACCCAGTACTTC.

The genes are TRBV6-5 and TRBJ2-7; D remains unclear. The CDR3 is 16 amino acids. CDR1 and CDR2 from the germline V gene are MNHEY and SVGAGI. V was pared by 0 bases and J by 0 bases, with 12 bases between. The CDR3 nucleotides are TGTGCCAGCAGTTACTCGTCGGTTTCGAGCTCCTACGAGCAGTACTTC. Protein sequence: CASSYSSVSSSYEQYF.

This chain links TRBV7-8 with TRBJ1-2; D is unresolved. CDR3 length: 12 amino acids. Germline CDR1 and CDR2: SGHVS and FQNEAQ. V lost 2 bases and J 8 bases, leaving 9 bases between the germline ends. The CDR3 DNA sequence: TGTGCCAGCAGCTTATATACTTCGGGCTACACCTTC. Encoded protein: CASSLYTSGYTF. Full variable domain (rest looked up from reference TRBV7-8 and TRBJ1-2): GAGVSQSPRYKVAKRGQDVALRCDPISGHVSLFWYQQALGQGPEFLTYFQNEAQLDKSGLPSDRFFAERPEGSVSTLKIQRTQQEDSAVYLCASSLYTSGYTFGSGTRLTVV.

This CDR3 reads CASSLSAGLYEQYF. CDR3 DNA sequence: TGTGCCAGCAGCTTGTCTGCAGGACTCTACGAGCAGTACTTC. The rearrangement uses TRBV5-5 and TRBJ2-7, with D perhaps TRBD2 (5 bases). Trimming stripped 1 base from V and 3 bases from J, with 11 bases between. Germline assignment: CDR1 SGHKS and CDR2 YYEKEE (reference sequence). The CDR3 is made up of 14 amino acids.

This clone came up once. V and J are TRBV6-6 and TRBJ1-4; D ambiguous. The CDR3 covers 12 residues. V was pared by 0 bases and J by 8 bases, with 4 bases between. Looked up from germline, CDR1 is MNHNY and CDR2 is SVGAGI (reference sequence). CDR3 amino acids: CASSYSREKLFF. Here the CDR3 DNA reads TGTGCCAGCAGTTACTCGAGGGAAAAACTGTTTTTT.

V is TRBV4-1 and J is TRBJ2-3; TRBD2 matches at 8 bases. With V trimmed by 7 bases and J by 0 bases, 3 bases remained unmatched. CDR1 is MGHRA and CDR2 is YSYEKL in the germline V gene. This CDR3 has 14 residues. The CDR3 loop is CASMKRGSTDTQYF. The CDR3 nucleotides are TGCGCCAGCATGAAGCGGGGGAGCACAGATACGCAGTATTTT.

This clone was observed once. The V and J genes are TRBV7-2 and TRBJ1-5; D is undetermined. The CDR3 runs 16 residues. Germline values: CDR1 SGHTA, CDR2 FQGNSA. Trimming removed 1 base at V and 0 bases at J, with 10 bases between. CDR3 sequence: CASSLEGGHSNQPQHF. The CDR3 bases are TGTGCCAGCAGCTTAGAGGGAGGGCATAGCAATCAGCCCCAGCATTTT. The variable domain in full, with the rest retrieved from reference TRBV7-2 and TRBJ1-5, is GAGVSQSPSNKVTEKGKDVELRCDPISGHTALYWYRQSLGQGLEFLIYFQGNSAPDKSGLPSDRFSAERTGGSVSTLTIQRTQQEDSAVYLCASSLEGGHSNQPQHFGDGTRLSIL.

The V call is TRBV7-2, the J call TRBJ1-2, with no clear D. Trimming took 8 bases from V and 1 from J, leaving 11 bases between them. Germline V gives CDR1 SGHTA, CDR2 FQGNSA. The CDR3 is 13 amino acids. The CDR3 sequence: CASDSRDNYGYTF. The CDR3 nucleotides read TGTGCCAGCGATTCCCGAGATAACTATGGCTACACCTTC. Based on the CDR3 plus reference TRBV7-2 and TRBJ1-2, the full variable domain is GAGVSQSPSNKVTEKGKDVELRCDPISGHTALYWYRQSLGQGLEFLIYFQGNSAPDKSGLPSDRFSAERTGGSVSTLTIQRTQQEDSAVYLCASDSRDNYGYTFGSGTRLTVV.

This clone has just a few counts. The chain has TRBV5-1 and TRBJ1-2, with 10 bases lining up with TRBD1. The CDR3 spans 14 residues. CDR1 and CDR2 (germline): SGHRS, YFSETQ. The V segment lost 5 bases and the J segment 8 bases; nucleotides outside the gene matches: 9. In DNA form, the CDR3 reads TGCGCCAGCAGTCCCTCCGGACAGGGGGGAGGCTACACCTTC. Its protein is CASSPSGQGGGYTF.

The gene calls are TRBV14 and TRBJ1-1; no firm D call. Germline loops: CDR1 SGHDN, CDR2 FVKESK. The CDR3 runs 15 residues. V lost 0 bases and J 0 bases, leaving 8 bases between the germline ends. The CDR3 DNA sequence: TGTGCCAGCAGCCAAGAATTCCTGTTGAACACTGAAGCTTTCTTT. It encodes CASSQEFLLNTEAFF.

The V gene is TRBV19, the J gene TRBJ2-2, with a possible D match to TRBD1 (6 bases). This CDR3 is built from 14 residues. Germline V gene sequence: CDR1 LNHDA, CDR2 SQIVND (reference sequence). The V gene lost 7 bases and the J gene lost 3 bases, with 12 bases spanning the gap. In DNA form, the CDR3 reads TGTGCCAGTATCGGTGACAGGTACACCGGGGAGCTGTTTTTT. Translating it yields CASIGDRYTGELFF.

V and J are TRBV18 and TRBJ2-1; maybe TRBD1 (6 bases). The V gene's germline CDR1 is KGHSH and CDR2 LQKENI. CDR3 size: 15 residues. V gave up 2 bases and J gave up 15 bases, with 23 bases separating them. CDR3 in amino acids: CASSPGAQGQLRGFF. Here the CDR3 DNA reads TGTGCCAGCTCACCAGGGGCACAGGGCCAACTAAGGGGGTTCTTC.

The genes are TRBV12-5 and TRBJ1-5; D remains ambiguous. The germline V and J ends were trimmed by 4 bases and 2 bases, with 15 bases remaining between them. Germline values: CDR1 LGHNT, CDR2 FRNRAP. The length of the CDR3 is 16 residues. CDR3 in DNA: TGTGCTAGTGGTTCCGACACCCGCTCGGGCAATCAGCCCCAGCATTTT. It translates to CASGSDTRSGNQPQHF. The whole variable domain, filled in from reference TRBV12-5 and TRBJ1-5, reads DARVTQTPRHKVTEMGQEVTMRCQPILGHNTVFWYRQTMMQGLELLAYFRNRAPLDDSGMPKDRFSAEMPDATLATLKIQPSEPRDSAVYFCASGSDTRSGNQPQHFGDGTRLSIL.

The V call is TRBV6-2 or TRBV6-3, the J call TRBJ1-1; D remains unclear. V shed 0 bases and J shed 5 bases, with 13 bases lying between them. The CDR3 is made up of 15 amino acids. Germline CDR1 is MNHEY and CDR2 is SVGEGT. The CDR3 DNA is TGTGCCAGCAGTTACTCGATGCGGGGTAGAACTGAAGCTTTCTTT. Amino acid sequence: CASSYSMRGRTEAFF.

This clone was seen a handful of times. This sequence joins TRBV11-2 and TRBJ2-5, with D perhaps matching TRBD2 (6 bases). Trimming stripped 2 bases from V and 5 bases from J, with 15 bases between. The CDR3 has 15 residues. CDR1 and CDR2 (germline): SGHAT, FQNNGV. The CDR3 DNA is TGTGCCAGCAGCTTACCGGGACTTTTTTCGGAGACCCAGTACTTC. Translated, it gives CASSLPGLFSETQYF.

This clone was seen a handful of times. For the CDR3, the DNA is TGTGCCAGCAGTTCCGACAGGGGTCCACCCCTCCACTTT. Its translation: CASSSDRGPPLHF. This chain uses TRBV6-5 with TRBJ1-6, with 8 nucleotides matching TRBD1. J was trimmed by 11 bases and V by 4 bases; bases with no gene match: 4. CDR3 length: 13 amino acids. Germline CDR1 is MNHEY and CDR2 is SVGAGI.